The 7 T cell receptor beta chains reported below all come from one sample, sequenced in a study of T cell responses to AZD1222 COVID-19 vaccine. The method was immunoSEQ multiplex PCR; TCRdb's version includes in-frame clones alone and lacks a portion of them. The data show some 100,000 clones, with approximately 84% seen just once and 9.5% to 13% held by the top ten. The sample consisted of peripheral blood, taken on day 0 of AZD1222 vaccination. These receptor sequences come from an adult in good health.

CDR3 in amino acids: CASSVLAGGHNEQFF. CDR3 sequence (DNA): TGTGCCAGCAGCGTCCTAGCGGGAGGGCACAATGAGCAGTTCTTC. The chain employs TRBV9 and TRBJ2-1; TRBD2 matches at 12 bases. V dropped 2 bases and J dropped 5; count of bases not matched to a gene: 2. There are 15 residues in the CDR3. CDR1 SGDLS and CDR2 YYNGEE come from the germline V gene. The whole variable domain, filled in from reference TRBV9 and TRBJ2-1, reads DSGVTQTPKHLITATGQRVTLRCSPRSGDLSVYWYQQSLDQGLQFLIQYYNGEERAKGNILERFSAQQFPDLHSELNLSSLELGDSALYFCASSVLAGGHNEQFFGPGTRLTVL.

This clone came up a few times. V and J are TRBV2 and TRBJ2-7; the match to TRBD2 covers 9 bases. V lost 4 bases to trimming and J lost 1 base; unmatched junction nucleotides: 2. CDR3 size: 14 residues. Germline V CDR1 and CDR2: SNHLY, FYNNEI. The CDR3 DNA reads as TGTGCCAGCAGTGTTCTAGCGGGATCCTACGAGCAGTACTTC. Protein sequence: CASSVLAGSYEQYF.

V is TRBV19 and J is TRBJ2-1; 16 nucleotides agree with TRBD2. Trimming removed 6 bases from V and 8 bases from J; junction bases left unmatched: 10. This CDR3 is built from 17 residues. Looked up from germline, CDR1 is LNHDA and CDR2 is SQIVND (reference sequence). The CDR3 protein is CASSLGLAGGFTHEQFF. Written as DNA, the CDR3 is TGTGCCAGTAGCCTGGGACTAGCGGGAGGGTTTACCCATGAGCAGTTCTTC.

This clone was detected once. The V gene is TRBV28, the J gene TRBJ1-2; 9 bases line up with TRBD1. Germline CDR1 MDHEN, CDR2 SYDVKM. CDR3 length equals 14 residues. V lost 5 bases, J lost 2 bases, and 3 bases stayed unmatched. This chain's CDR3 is CASSRQGGNYGYTF. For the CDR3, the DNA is TGTGCCAGCAGTCGACAGGGGGGAAACTATGGCTACACCTTC.

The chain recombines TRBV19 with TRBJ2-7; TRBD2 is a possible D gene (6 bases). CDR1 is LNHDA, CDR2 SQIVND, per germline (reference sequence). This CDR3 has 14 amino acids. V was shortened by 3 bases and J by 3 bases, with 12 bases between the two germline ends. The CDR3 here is CASSITEGHYEQYF. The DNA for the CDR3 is TGTGCCAGTAGTATCACGGAGGGGCACTACGAGCAGTACTTC.

CDR3 DNA: TGTGCCAGCAGGGGACAGGGGGTCTACGAGCAGTACTTC. It is translated as CASRGQGVYEQYF. The V gene is TRBV25-1, the J gene TRBJ2-7; 11 bases map to TRBD1. CDR1 is MGHDK and CDR2 is SYGVNS in the germline V gene. CDR3 size: 13 residues. V dropped 6 bases and J dropped 3; count of bases not matched to a gene: 1.

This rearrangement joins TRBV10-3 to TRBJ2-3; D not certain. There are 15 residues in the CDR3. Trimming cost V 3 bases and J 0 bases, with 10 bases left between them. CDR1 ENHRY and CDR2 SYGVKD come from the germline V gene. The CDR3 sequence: CAISEVFLSTDTQYF. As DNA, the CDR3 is TGTGCCATCAGTGAAGTTTTCCTTAGCACAGATACGCAGTATTTT.